The T cell receptor beta chain described here comes from a study of cytomegalovirus exposure and HLA in healthy donors. V lost 2 bases and J 9 bases, leaving 11 bases between the germline ends. CDR1 LNHDA and CDR2 SQIVND come from the germline V gene (reference sequence). CDR3 length equals 13 residues. Of note for this clone: The target antigen is unknown.

Points from the study as a whole: Three CMV-associated chains proved CMV antigen-specific in vitro.

Using immunoSEQ multiplex PCR, the repertoire was profiled, and TCRdb retains in-frame clones only, with some absent. Counted here are about 170,000 clones, roughly nine tenths occurring once; the ten biggest clones make up 4.5% to 7%. The sample comprised PBMCs. The chain recombines TRBV19 with TRBJ2-1; D tentatively reads TRBD1 or TRBD2 (5 bases each). The receptor's source is a woman aged 25 to 39 in good health and CMV-seronegative. The CDR3 DNA follows: TGTGCCAGTAGTATAAATCGGGGCGGTGAGCAGTTCTTC. Its translation is CASSINRGGEQFF.